The 14 T cell receptor beta chains listed next were all sequenced from one sample in a study of T cells in Graves' hyperthyroidism and ophthalmopathy. The investigators amplified TCR beta CDR3 regions from RNA transcripts. With the HTBI primer set, the TCR CDR3 went through a first round of RT-PCR. TCRdb used MiXCR to reprocess the multiplex PCR reads, holding one entry per CDR3 protein. The sample records 500,000 to 600,000 distinct CDR3 sequences, 46% being singletons. Sequencing input: peripheral blood or thyroid tissue (not recorded which). These receptors were obtained from a woman aged 18-29 years with Graves' hyperthyroidism.

Notes on this clonotype: A single base separates this from a much larger clone, so it may be a read error. V usage is TRBV14 and J usage is TRBJ2-7; D is possibly TRBD2 (5 bases). CDR1 and CDR2 (germline): SGHDN, FVKESK. V lost 7 bases and J lost 3, with 19 bases in between. This CDR3 has 15 residues. The CDR3 spells CASNQEAVPLYEQYF. The CDR3 DNA reads TGTGCCAGCAACCAGGAAGCGGTACCGCTCTACGAGCAGTACTTC.

This clonotype was recorded at least ten times. This chain links TRBV20-1 with TRBJ2-7, with 9 bases identical to TRBD1. After removal of 6 bases from V and 9 bases from J, the junction contained 6 bases not matched to a gene. Germline V gene data show CDR1 as DFQATT and CDR2 as SNEGSKA (reference sequence). The CDR3 is 11 amino acids. As DNA, the CDR3 is TGCAGTGCCCGGGGACAGGGTGGGCAGTACTTC. This encodes CSARGQGGQYF.

The genes are TRBV7-6 and TRBJ2-1; 7 positions agree with TRBD2. V dropped 4 bases and J dropped 0; count of bases not matched to a gene: 9. CDR1 SGHVS and CDR2 FNYEAQ come from the germline V gene. The CDR3 contains 17 residues. The CDR3: CASSSSTSPSSYNEQFF. Written as DNA, the CDR3 is TGTGCCAGCAGCTCGTCGACTAGCCCTAGCTCCTACAATGAGCAGTTCTTC.

The chain is built from TRBV7-9 and TRBJ1-3; no definite D call. V lost 5 bases to trimming and J lost 7 bases, with 18 bases between them. The CDR3 loop spans 15 amino acids. The V gene's germline CDR1 is SEHNR and CDR2 FQNEAQ (reference sequence). CDR3 DNA sequence: TGTGCCAGCAGCCAAGATATGAGAGCCGCGAACACCATATATTTT. This gives the protein CASSQDMRAANTIYF.

As to this clonotype: At one end the junction does not follow the germline gene, possibly because of a read error. V and J are TRBV7-2 and TRBJ1-2; a weak D match, TRBD1 (5 bases). CDR3 length: 15 residues. The V gene's germline CDR1 is SGHTA and CDR2 FQGNSA. As DNA, the CDR3 is TGTGCCAGCAGCTTGGGCGGCAGGGCTAGCTATGTCTACACCTTC. Protein sequence: CASSLGGRASYVYTF.

This clonotype was seen repeatedly, ten times or more. The chain is built from TRBV2 and TRBJ2-2; 9 bases match TRBD1. From germline, CDR1 is SNHLY and CDR2 FYNNEI. V was clipped by 8 bases and J by 2 bases; unmatched bases: 3. The CDR3 totals 14 residues. The CDR3 loop is CASAGQGNTGELFF. CDR3 DNA sequence: TGTGCCAGCGCGGGACAGGGAAACACCGGGGAGCTGTTTTTT. Based on the CDR3 plus reference TRBV2 and TRBJ2-2, the full variable domain is EPEVTQTPSHQVTQMGQEVILRCVPISNHLYFYWYRQILGQKVEFLVSFYNNEISEKSEIFDDQFSVERPDGSNFTLKIRSTKLEDSAMYFCASAGQGNTGELFFGEGSRLTVL.

This chain links TRBV29-1 with TRBJ2-3; D not resolved. Trimming removed 6 bases at V and 6 bases at J, with 7 bases between. CDR3 size: 10 residues. The germline gives CDR1 SQVTM, CDR2 ANQGSEA. In nucleotides, the CDR3 is TGCAGCGTCGCGGAGGATACGCAGTATTTT. Encoded protein: CSVAEDTQYF.

The gene calls are TRBV7-2 and TRBJ2-7, with a weak D call TRBD2 (5 bases). CDR1 and CDR2 from the germline V gene are SGHTA and FQGNSA. Trimming pared 10 bases from V and 7 bases from J, leaving 11 bases between. CDR3 size: 10 residues. The CDR3 is CATGLNEQYF. CDR3 nucleotides: TGTGCCACCGGACTGAATGAGCAGTACTTC.

The sample holds many counts of this clonotype. The chain uses TRBV9 and TRBJ1-3; D not certain. Germline CDR1 is SGDLS and CDR2 is YYNGEE. This CDR3 comprises 13 residues. V gave up 0 bases and J gave up 8 bases, with 9 bases separating them. CDR3 region: CASSVGPRDTIYF. Here the CDR3 DNA reads TGTGCCAGCAGCGTAGGCCCCAGAGACACCATATATTTT. Looking up the rest from reference TRBV9 and TRBJ1-3 gives the full variable domain: DSGVTQTPKHLITATGQRVTLRCSPRSGDLSVYWYQQSLDQGLQFLIQYYNGEERAKGNILERFSAQQFPDLHSELNLSSLELGDSALYFCASSVGPRDTIYFGEGSWLTVV.

The chain has TRBV11-3 and TRBJ2-5; 8 bases match TRBD1. The CDR3 sequence is 15 residues long. CDR1 and CDR2 (germline): SGHNT, YENEEA. V lost 4 bases to trimming and J lost 4 bases; unmatched junction nucleotides: 8. The CDR3 reads CASSSYRGERETQYF. CDR3 nucleotides: TGTGCCAGCAGCTCATACAGGGGGGAGAGAGAGACCCAGTACTTC.

This chain joins TRBV29-1 and TRBJ2-5; 8 nucleotides align to TRBD1. V dropped 6 bases and J dropped 10; count of bases not matched to a gene: 10. Germline CDR1 is SQVTM and CDR2 is ANQGSEA. The CDR3 has 12 amino acids. The CDR3 coding sequence is TGCAGCGTGGTGATGACAGGGGAGGACCAGTACTTC. Translation gives CSVVMTGEDQYF.

The J gene is TRBJ2-7, the V gene TRBV2; 8 bases are a match to TRBD1. The germline gives CDR1 SNHLY, CDR2 FYNNEI. The V and J ends lost 6 bases and 6 bases, in that order; junction bases with no gene match: 7. The CDR3 runs to 13 residues. The CDR3 DNA is TGTGCCAGCAGAATTACCACAGGGGGCGAGCAGTACTTC. Translated: CASRITTGGEQYF.

The chain combines TRBV12-3 or TRBV12-4 with TRBJ2-6; D possibly matches TRBD1 or TRBD2 (5 bases each). The length of the CDR3 is 14 residues. Trimming took off 7 bases at V and 4 bases at J, with 11 bases between the two ends. The DNA of the CDR3 is TGTGCCAGCAAACGGGGCCAGGGGGCCAACGTCCTGACTTTC. This codes for CASKRGQGANVLTF.

The sample holds a few counts of this clonotype. This chain connects TRBV2 to TRBJ2-1, with a possible D match to TRBD2 (6 bases). Germline CDR1 is SNHLY and CDR2 is FYNNEI. The ends were cut back, 6 bases at V and 6 bases at J, with 12 bases in the middle. This CDR3 has 13 residues. CDR3 sequence: CASRGGSSNEQFF. In DNA, the CDR3 is TGTGCCAGCAGGGGGGGAAGCAGCAATGAGCAGTTCTTC.